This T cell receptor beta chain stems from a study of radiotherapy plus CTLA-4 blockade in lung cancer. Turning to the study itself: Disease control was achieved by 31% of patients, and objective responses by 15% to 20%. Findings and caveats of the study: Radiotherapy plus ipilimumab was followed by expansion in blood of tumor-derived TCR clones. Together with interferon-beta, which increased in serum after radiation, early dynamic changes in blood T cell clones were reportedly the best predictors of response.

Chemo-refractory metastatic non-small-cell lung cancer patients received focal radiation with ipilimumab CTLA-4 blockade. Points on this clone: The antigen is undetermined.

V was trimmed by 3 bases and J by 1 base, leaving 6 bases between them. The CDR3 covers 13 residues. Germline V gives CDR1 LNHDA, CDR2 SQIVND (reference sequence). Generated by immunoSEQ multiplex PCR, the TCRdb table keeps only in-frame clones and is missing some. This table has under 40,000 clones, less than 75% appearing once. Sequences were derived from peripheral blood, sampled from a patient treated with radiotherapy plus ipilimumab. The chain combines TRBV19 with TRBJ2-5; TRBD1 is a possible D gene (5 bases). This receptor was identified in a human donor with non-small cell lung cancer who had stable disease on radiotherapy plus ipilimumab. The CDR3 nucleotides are TGTGCCAGTAGTATTGACAGCCAAGAGACCCAGTACTTC. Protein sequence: CASSIDSQETQYF.